This T cell receptor (beta chain) was retrieved from a study of blood T cell repertoires in COVID-19. Overall study context: Researchers got acute and convalescent COVID-19 samples from the United States, Italy and Spain. The analysed material was cDNA or gDNA that came from T cells, B-cell-depleted T cells, or PBMCs.

V gave up 3 bases and J gave up 4 bases; unmatched junction bases: 5. Germline V gene sequence: CDR1 SGHRS, CDR2 YFSETQ. There are 15 residues in the CDR3. Original handling: Estimated nucleated cell counts came from reference gene primer amplification. TCRdb keeps only in-frame clones here, not all; method: immunoSEQ multiplex PCR. The DNA gave D and trimming, while V, J and clone size come from that table. The repertoire holds approximately 250,000 clones, less than 85% seen once, with about 5% in the top ten. This clonotype was obtained from a man between 60 and 70 years old who had recovered from COVID-19. Sequenced sample: peripheral blood. The V and J genes are TRBV5-1 and TRBJ2-3; 10 nucleotides align to TRBD2. In nucleotides, the CDR3 is TGCGCCAGCAGCTCCGGACTAGCGGTAGCAGATACGCAGTATTTT. This codes for CASSSGLAVADTQYF. Full variable domain (outside the CDR3, taken from reference TRBV5-1 and TRBJ2-3): KAGVTQTPRYLIKTRGQQVTLSCSPISGHRSVSWYQQTPGQGLQFLFEYFSETQRNKGNFPGRFSGRQFSNSRSEMNVSTLELGDSALYLCASSSGLAVADTQYFGPGTRLTVL.